One and the same sample provided the 8 T cell receptor beta chains below, sequenced in a study of spatial heterogeneity in lung cancer. Time point in this sample: sample taken at primary tumor resection. These receptors lack a known antigen. Findings and limits, study-wide: It was found that expanded intratumoral alpha and beta TCR counts tracked tumor mutation counts.

TCRdb independently ran MiXCR on the 5' RACE reads; one entry per CDR3 protein. In the table there are around 2,800 distinct CDR3 sequences, approximately 7.4% of which are singletons. The material sequenced was lung tumor tissue, taken at surgery. These receptors were collected from a female donor with early-stage non-small cell lung cancer.

This clonotype is termed medium-sized. CDR3 nucleotide sequence: TGCAGTGCTGGGAGACTAGCGGGGGGGCCGACAGATACGCAGTATTTT. It yields the protein CSAGRLAGGPTDTQYF. The chain employs TRBV20-1 and TRBJ2-3; TRBD2 aligns across 14 bases. The junction had 7 bases not matched to a gene; V was cut back by 5 bases and J by 3 bases. Germline CDR1 and CDR2: DFQATT and SNEGSKA (reference sequence). The CDR3 totals 16 residues.

This clonotype is medium-sized. The CDR3 spells CASSSTSGGVETQYF. CDR3 sequence (DNA): TGTGCCAGCAGTTCCACTAGCGGGGGGGTGGAGACCCAGTACTTC. V is TRBV12-3 or TRBV12-4 and J is TRBJ2-5; 13 bases are a match to TRBD2. Unmatched junction bases numbered 4, after V lost 4 bases and J lost 5 bases. CDR3 size: 15 residues.

This clonotype was counted many times. The rearrangement joins TRBV10-1 to TRBJ2-3; TRBD2 matches at 11 bases. This CDR3 comprises 15 residues. The V and J ends lost 10 bases and 0 bases, in that order; junction bases with no gene match: 6. Per the germline V gene, CDR1 is WNHNN and CDR2 is SYGVQD (reference sequence). CDR3 region: CAKRLAGSSTDTQYF. The CDR3 nucleotides read TGCGCCAAGCGACTAGCGGGGTCTAGCACAGATACGCAGTATTTT.

This clonotype has more than one count but fewer than ten. This chain links TRBV20-1 with TRBJ2-5; D gene uncertain. Germline V gene lookup returns CDR1 DFQATT and CDR2 SNEGSKA (reference sequence). V lost 3 bases, J lost 4 bases, and 6 bases lay in between. The CDR3 runs to 11 residues. The CDR3 region has the DNA TGCAGTGCTAGGGTGATAGAGACCCAGTACTTC. Its protein is CSARVIETQYF.

The rearrangement uses TRBV3-1 and TRBJ2-7, with 8 nucleotides matching TRBD2. The germline V gene encodes CDR1 LGHDT and CDR2 YNNKEL (reference sequence). The CDR3 is 14 amino acids. V dropped 4 bases and J dropped 3; count of bases not matched to a gene: 5. CDR3 coding DNA: TGTGCCAGCAGCCGTGCGGGAGGCGTCTACGAGCAGTACTTC. This encodes CASSRAGGVYEQYF.

This clonotype is termed medium-sized. This chain connects TRBV7-8 to TRBJ2-2; 12 bases align to TRBD2. The V and J ends lost 2 bases and 0 bases, in that order; junction bases with no gene match: 10. Germline V gene data show CDR1 as SGHVS and CDR2 as FQNEAQ. The CDR3 is made up of 20 amino acids. The CDR3 loop is CASSLRGLGTSGSNTGELFF. The CDR3 DNA follows: TGTGCCAGCAGCTTAAGGGGACTCGGGACTAGCGGGTCGAACACCGGGGAGCTGTTTTTT.

This clonotype came up once. This chain links TRBV5-1 with TRBJ1-5; 7 bases align to TRBD1. Germline V gene sequence: CDR1 SGHRS, CDR2 YFSETQ. CDR3 length equals 15 residues. J gave up 3 bases and V 4 bases, and 7 bases lay outside the gene matches. This CDR3 reads CASSVSGQPNQPQHF. DNA for the CDR3: TGCGCCAGCAGCGTTTCGGGACAGCCCAATCAGCCCCAGCATTTT.

This clonotype is judged medium-sized. This chain links TRBV14 with TRBJ1-6; TRBD1 matches 7 bases. V shed 3 bases and J 9 bases; nucleotides not matched to a gene: 2. The CDR3 runs to 13 residues. Per germline, CDR1 SGHDN and CDR2 FVKESK. CDR3 nucleotides: TGTGCCAGCAGCCATGACAGGGCTTCACCCCTCCACTTT. Translating gives CASSHDRASPLHF.